A selection of T cell receptor beta chains follows, all from one sample in a study of T cell responses to AZD1222 COVID-19 vaccine. Profiled with immunoSEQ multiplex PCR; TCRdb holds only in-frame clones, not every one. The repertoire includes some 130,000 clones, roughly nine tenths of them detected once, and 6.3% sits in the top ten. Sequenced material: peripheral blood, taken on day 0 of AZD1222 vaccination. These receptors were taken from an adult in good health. Both conserved end residues are part of each CDR3. The D gene is left open where the match is weak. The size entry is marked missing in some rows and otherwise reads once, few, many or a size class.

D: TRBD1
size: -
V: TRBV11-2
J: TRBJ1-4
DNA: TGTGCCAGCAGGGAGGGACAGGGATATGAAAAACTGTTTTTT
CDR3: CASREGQGYEKLFF

D: -
size: -
V: TRBV28
J: TRBJ1-3
DNA: TGTGCCAGCAGTCTTCCCAGCCGTAGCCCTGGAAACACCATATATTTT
CDR3: CASSLPSRSPGNTIYF

D: -
size: -
V: TRBV11-2
J: TRBJ1-6
DNA: TGTGCCAGCAGCTCCCCTGCACTAAATTCACCCCTCCACTTT
CDR3: CASSSPALNSPLHF

D: -
size: -
V: TRBV19
J: TRBJ1-1
DNA: TGTGCCAGTAGTTCAGGGATAACTGAAGCTTTCTTT
CDR3: CASSSGITEAFF

D: TRBD2
size: -
V: TRBV4-1
J: TRBJ2-7
DNA: TGCGCCAGCAGCCGCCAAGAGCGGGACGGTGGCGAGCAGTACTTC
CDR3: CASSRQERDGGEQYF

D: -
size: -
V: TRBV11-2
J: TRBJ2-2
DNA: TGTGCCAGCAGTCCAATCGGGGAGCTGTTTTTT
CDR3: CASSPIGELFF

D: -
size: -
V: TRBV30
J: TRBJ2-2
DNA: TGTGCCTGGAGAGGAGGGAGGAACACCGGGGAGCTGTTTTTT
CDR3: CAWRGGRNTGELFF

D: -
size: -
V: TRBV14
J: TRBJ1-2
DNA: TGTGCCAGCAGTCCTTCTATGGCAATGAGCTACACCTTC
CDR3: CASSPSMAMSYTF

D: TRBD1
size: once
V: TRBV7-2
J: TRBJ1-2
DNA: TGTGCCAGCAGCCGGGACAGGGCGACCTATGGCTACACCTTC
CDR3: CASSRDRATYGYTF

D: -
size: -
V: TRBV10-3
J: TRBJ1-2
DNA: TGTGCCATCAGTGAGTCCCTGAACTATGGCTACACCTTC
CDR3: CAISESLNYGYTF

D: -
size: -
V: TRBV18
J: TRBJ2-5
DNA: TGTGCCAGCTCACCATCAGGGATTATAGGAGAGACCCAGTACTTC
CDR3: CASSPSGIIGETQYF

D: -
size: -
V: TRBV27
J: TRBJ1-5
DNA: TGTGCCAGCAGTTTACGTCTTAGCAATCAGCCCCAGCATTTT
CDR3: CASSLRLSNQPQHF

D: TRBD1
size: -
V: TRBV6-5
J: TRBJ1-2
DNA: TGTGCCAGCAGTTACGGCGGACAGGGGGTCTATGGCTACACCTTC
CDR3: CASSYGGQGVYGYTF

D: -
size: -
V: TRBV13
J: TRBJ1-6
DNA: TGTGCCAGCAGCACCCTAGGGAGCCGGGGGACCTATAATTCACCCCTCCACTTT
CDR3: CASSTLGSRGTYNSPLHF

D: TRBD1
size: -
V: TRBV9
J: TRBJ1-2
DNA: TGTGCCAGCAGCGTAGGGCAGGGGGCGAGTTATGGCTACACCTTC
CDR3: CASSVGQGASYGYTF

D: -
size: -
V: TRBV6-5
J: TRBJ1-5
DNA: TGTGCCAGCCGGGAGGGCCGGGGGTCCAATCAGCCCCAGCATTTT
CDR3: CASREGRGSNQPQHF

D: -
size: -
V: TRBV6-5
J: TRBJ1-1
DNA: TGTGCCAGCAGCTCCAGGGCAGATGGGACTGAAGCTTTCTTT
CDR3: CASSSRADGTEAFF

D: -
size: -
V: TRBV2
J: TRBJ1-3
DNA: TGTGCCAGCAGTGAGGACAGTTGGACGGGAAACACCATATATTTT
CDR3: CASSEDSWTGNTIYF

D: TRBD1
size: -
V: TRBV7-2
J: TRBJ1-2
DNA: TGTGCCAGCGGGGGACAGGTGTACGGTGGCTACACCTTC
CDR3: CASGGQVYGGYTF

D: -
size: -
V: TRBV7-2
J: TRBJ2-7
DNA: TGTGCCAGCAGCTTAAGAATGCAGACGGGGGTATGGGGGTCCTACGAGCAGTACTTC
CDR3: CASSLRMQTGVWGSYEQYF

D: TRBD1
size: -
V: TRBV6-5
J: TRBJ2-7
DNA: TGTGCTACAAGAAAGGAGACAGGGGTTAGAGAGCAGTACTTC
CDR3: CATRKETGVREQYF

D: TRBD1
size: few
V: TRBV2
J: TRBJ1-3
DNA: TGTGCCAGCAGTGAACAGGGGGGAGTCTCTGGAAACACCATATATTTT
CDR3: CASSEQGGVSGNTIYF

D: TRBD1
size: few
V: TRBV5-5
J: TRBJ1-2
DNA: TGTGCCAGCCGCCGGGGGACGACAGGGGATCATGGCTACACCTTC
CDR3: CASRRGTTGDHGYTF

D: -
size: -
V: TRBV2
J: TRBJ2-7
DNA: TGTGCCAGCAGTGTAGGGCCACCGAACTCCTACGAGCAGTACTTC
CDR3: CASSVGPPNSYEQYF

D: -
size: -
V: TRBV18
J: TRBJ1-3
DNA: TGTGCCAGCTCCAGCAACCAGGGCCCTGGAAACACCATATATTTT
CDR3: CASSSNQGPGNTIYF

D: -
size: -
V: TRBV7-9
J: TRBJ1-2
DNA: TGTGCCAGCGGCCAGGGAATCCAAAACTATGGCTACACCTTC
CDR3: CASGQGIQNYGYTF

D: -
size: -
V: TRBV7-6
J: TRBJ1-1
DNA: TGTGCCAGCAGCCCCCGACAGGAATTGAACACTGAAGCTTTCTTT
CDR3: CASSPRQELNTEAFF

D: -
size: once
V: TRBV6-5
J: TRBJ1-2
DNA: TGTGCCAGCAGCCAACGAACGGGACTCTATGGCTACACCTTC
CDR3: CASSQRTGLYGYTF

D: -
size: -
V: TRBV11-2
J: TRBJ2-3
DNA: TGTGCCAGCAGCTTAGATCTCACAGATACGCAGTATTTT
CDR3: CASSLDLTDTQYF

D: -
size: -
V: TRBV7-9
J: TRBJ2-5
DNA: TGTGCCAGCAGCTCCTGGCCAAGCCAAGAGACCCAGTACTTC
CDR3: CASSSWPSQETQYF

D: -
size: few
V: TRBV2
J: TRBJ1-5
DNA: TGTGCCAGCAGTGAAAGGCGAAATCAGCCCCAGCATTTT
CDR3: CASSERRNQPQHF

D: -
size: -
V: TRBV4-1
J: TRBJ1-5
DNA: TGCGCCAGCAGCCAAGGCGGGGCCCAGCATTTT
CDR3: CASSQGGAQHF

D: -
size: -
V: TRBV7-9
J: TRBJ1-2
DNA: TGTGCCAGCAGCCGTTCTGGGACGCTTTATGGCTACACCTTC
CDR3: CASSRSGTLYGYTF

D: -
size: -
V: TRBV5-1
J: TRBJ1-4
DNA: TGCGCCAGCAGCCCCTCTTTGACAGCAGTGTCGAAACTGTTTTTT
CDR3: CASSPSLTAVSKLFF

D: TRBD2
size: -
V: TRBV19
J: TRBJ2-1
DNA: TGTGCCAGTAGTATACGGACTAGCGGGTACAATGAGCAGTTCTTC
CDR3: CASSIRTSGYNEQFF

D: -
size: -
V: TRBV6-2/TRBV6-3
J: TRBJ1-4
DNA: TGTGCCAGCAGTACCAAGGAAAAACTGTTTTTT
CDR3: CASSTKEKLFF

D: TRBD1
size: -
V: TRBV3-1/TRBV3-2
J: TRBJ1-1
DNA: TGTGCCAGCAGCCAACCTGGACAGGGAAACACTGAAGCTTTCTTT
CDR3: CASSQPGQGNTEAFF

D: -
size: few
V: TRBV15
J: TRBJ1-4
DNA: TGTGCCACCAGCAGAGGTGATTCGGGTGAAAAACTGTTTTTT
CDR3: CATSRGDSGEKLFF

D: -
size: -
V: TRBV30
J: TRBJ1-6
DNA: TGTGCCTGGGCGAGGGAATCGTCCCCCCTCCACTTT
CDR3: CAWARESSPLHF

D: TRBD1
size: -
V: TRBV27
J: TRBJ1-6
DNA: TGTGCCAGCAGTTTAGACAGGGGGTATTCACCCCTCCACTTT
CDR3: CASSLDRGYSPLHF

D: TRBD2
size: -
V: TRBV5-8
J: TRBJ2-3
DNA: TGTGCCAGCAGCTTGGTAGCGGGGAGGGCAGATACGCAGTATTTT
CDR3: CASSLVAGRADTQYF

D: -
size: -
V: TRBV4-3
J: TRBJ1-4
DNA: TGCGCCAGCAGCCAAGTAGGAGAGGGAGATGAAAAACTGTTTTTT
CDR3: CASSQVGEGDEKLFF

D: TRBD2
size: -
V: TRBV7-7
J: TRBJ2-5
DNA: TGTGCTAGCAGCGAAGGACTAGCGGGAACGGAGACCCAGTACTTC
CDR3: CASSEGLAGTETQYF

D: -
size: -
V: TRBV27
J: TRBJ1-4
DNA: TGTGCCAGCGGACAGAGTAATCCAACTAATGAAAAACTGTTTTTT
CDR3: CASGQSNPTNEKLFF

D: -
size: -
V: TRBV30
J: TRBJ1-4
DNA: TGTGCCTGGAGCCTCGGGGGGGGGCTTGATGAAAAACTGTTTTTT
CDR3: CAWSLGGGLDEKLFF

D: TRBD1
size: few
V: TRBV12-5
J: TRBJ1-2
DNA: TGTGCTAGTGGTCCCCCGGCGGGACAGGGTTCCTATGGCTACACCTTC
CDR3: CASGPPAGQGSYGYTF

D: -
size: once
V: TRBV7-8
J: TRBJ2-6
DNA: TGTGCCAGCAGCCCAAACAGGGAATTGAGGTTATTGGGGGCCAACGTCCTGACTTTC
CDR3: CASSPNRELRLLGANVLTF

D: TRBD2
size: -
V: TRBV6-1
J: TRBJ2-5
DNA: TGTGCCAGCAGTCCCCGGGGTGGGACTAGGGAGACCCAGTACTTC
CDR3: CASSPRGGTRETQYF

D: -
size: -
V: TRBV4-3
J: TRBJ1-3
DNA: TGCGCCAGCAGCCAAGATGTGACAGGCGACTCTGGAAACACCATATATTTT
CDR3: CASSQDVTGDSGNTIYF

D: -
size: -
V: TRBV4-1
J: TRBJ1-4
DNA: TGCGCCAGCAGCAAGGTGGGGGCAACTAATGAAAAACTGTTTTTT
CDR3: CASSKVGATNEKLFF

D: -
size: -
V: TRBV30
J: TRBJ1-5
DNA: TGTGCCTGGAGTGTACGGGTCGCAGGGTATAGCAATCAGCCCCAGCATTTT
CDR3: CAWSVRVAGYSNQPQHF

D: TRBD2
size: few
V: TRBV10-3
J: TRBJ2-1
DNA: TGTGCCATCAGTGAGACTAGCGGGGGCTACAATGAGCAGTTCTTC
CDR3: CAISETSGGYNEQFF

D: -
size: -
V: TRBV4-1
J: TRBJ2-3
DNA: TGCGCCAGCAGCCCGACCGGGGGACTTACCACAGATACGCAGTATTTT
CDR3: CASSPTGGLTTDTQYF

D: TRBD1
size: -
V: TRBV27
J: TRBJ1-6
DNA: TGTGCCAGCAGTTTAACCGGGACAGCCAATTCACCCCTCCACTTT
CDR3: CASSLTGTANSPLHF

D: -
size: once
V: TRBV19
J: TRBJ2-7
DNA: TGTGCCAGTAGTATAGCTGCAGCCCGCTACGAGCAGTACTTC
CDR3: CASSIAAARYEQYF

D: -
size: -
V: TRBV25-1
J: TRBJ1-5
DNA: TGTGCCAGCAGTGGGATAACAGGTAGCAATCAGCCCCAGCATTTT
CDR3: CASSGITGSNQPQHF